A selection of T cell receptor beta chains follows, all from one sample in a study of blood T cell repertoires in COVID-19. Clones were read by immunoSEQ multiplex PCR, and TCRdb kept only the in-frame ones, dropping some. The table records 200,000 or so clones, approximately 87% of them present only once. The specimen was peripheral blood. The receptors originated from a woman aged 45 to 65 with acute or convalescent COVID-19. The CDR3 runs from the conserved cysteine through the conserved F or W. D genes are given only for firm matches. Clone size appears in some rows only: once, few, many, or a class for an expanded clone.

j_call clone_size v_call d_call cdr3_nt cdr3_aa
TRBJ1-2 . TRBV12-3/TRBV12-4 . TGTGCCAGCAGAGGCCGGGTGAGCTACACCTTC CASRGRVSYTF
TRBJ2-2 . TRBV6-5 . TGTGCCAGCAGTTTTTCACAGCCCAAGAACACCGGGGAGCTGTTTTTT CASSFSQPKNTGELFF
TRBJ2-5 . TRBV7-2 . TGTGCCAGCAGCTTAGCGGTGGGCGACCAAGAGACCCAGTACTTC CASSLAVGDQETQYF
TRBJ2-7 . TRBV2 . TGTGCCGCAAGTGAGGGAGAGTATAGCTACGAGCAGTACTTC CAASEGEYSYEQYF
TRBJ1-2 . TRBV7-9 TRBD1 TGTGCCAGCAGCTTTGGGGACAGGGGCTCCGTTAACTATGGCTACACCTTC CASSFGDRGSVNYGYTF
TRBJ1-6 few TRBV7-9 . TGTGCCAGCAGCCTGGGGCCACCCCTCCACTTT CASSLGPPLHF
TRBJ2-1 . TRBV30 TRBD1 TGTGCCTGGAGTTTTGGGACAGGGAACGGCAATGAGCAGTTCTTC CAWSFGTGNGNEQFF
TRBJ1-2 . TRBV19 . TGTGCCAGTACCCGAGGGAGGGAAGGCTACACCTTC CASTRGREGYTF
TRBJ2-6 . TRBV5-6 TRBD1 TGTGCCAGCAAGGGACAGGGAAGCTCTGGGGCCAACGTCCTGACTTTC CASKGQGSSGANVLTF
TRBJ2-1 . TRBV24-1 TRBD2 TGTGCCACCAGTGATGGAATAGCGGGAGCGAGAGGTCATGAGCAGTTCTTC CATSDGIAGARGHEQFF
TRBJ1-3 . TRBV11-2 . TGTGCCAGCAGCTTTCGACCGGACTCAAACACCATATATTTT CASSFRPDSNTIYF
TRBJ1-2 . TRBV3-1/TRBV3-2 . TGTGCCAGCAGCCAAGGGCCCGCAGTCTTCTATGGCTACACCTTC CASSQGPAVFYGYTF
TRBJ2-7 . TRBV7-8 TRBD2 TGTGCCAGCAGCTTAGCGCGGGGGGGGGACTACGAGCAGTACTTC CASSLARGGDYEQYF
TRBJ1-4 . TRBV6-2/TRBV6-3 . TGTGCCAGCAGTTCGGCACAGGGCAGTGAAAAACTGTTTTTT CASSSAQGSEKLFF
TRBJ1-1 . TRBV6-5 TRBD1 TGTGCCAGCAGTTCAAACAGGGGACGAGGGAACACTGAAGCTTTCTTT CASSSNRGRGNTEAFF
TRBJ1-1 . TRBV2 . TGTGCCAGCAGTGGTTCGGGAGACATCACTGAAGCTTTCTTT CASSGSGDITEAFF
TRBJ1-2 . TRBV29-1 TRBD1 TGCAGCGTTGAAAAGGGACAGGGGCATGGCTACACCTTC CSVEKGQGHGYTF
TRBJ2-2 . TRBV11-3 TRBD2 TGTGCCAGCAGCCCGGGGACTAGCGGGAAGGGCGGGGAGCTGTTTTTT CASSPGTSGKGGELFF
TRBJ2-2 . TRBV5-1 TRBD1 TGCGCCAGCAGCTCCCCGGGACAGGGGACGGGCGGGGAGCTGTTTTTT CASSSPGQGTGGELFF
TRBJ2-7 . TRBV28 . TGTGCCAGCAGTTCTCAGCGGAGCTCATTCGAGCAGTACTTC CASSSQRSSFEQYF
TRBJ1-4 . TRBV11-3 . TGTGCCAGCAGCCTCGGGGGTAGGACTAATGAAAAACTGTTTTTT CASSLGGRTNEKLFF
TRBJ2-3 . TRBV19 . TGTGCCAGTTCCCGTTGGCGGGGAGACGGGGATACGCAGTATTTT CASSRWRGDGDTQYF
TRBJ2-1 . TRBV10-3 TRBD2 TGTGCCACTATTAGCGGGAGCGACAATGAGCAGTTCTTC CATISGSDNEQFF
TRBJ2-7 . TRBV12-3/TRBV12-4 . TGTGCCAGCAGTTTACGAGCGGCGGGGCAGTACTTC CASSLRAAGQYF
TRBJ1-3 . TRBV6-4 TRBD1 TGTGCCAGCACTCTTCCAAAGACAGGGGGTGTTTCTGGAAACACCATATATTTT CASTLPKTGGVSGNTIYF
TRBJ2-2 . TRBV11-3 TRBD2 TGTGCCAGCAGACGCGGACTAGCGCGGAAGAACACCGGGGAGCTGTTTTTT CASRRGLARKNTGELFF
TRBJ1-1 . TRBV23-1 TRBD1 TGCGCCAGCGGCTGGCGGACAGGGGGCTTGTTCACTGAAGCTTTCTTT CASGWRTGGLFTEAFF
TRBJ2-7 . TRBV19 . TGTGCCAGTAGTATAGGCCTGAGCTCCTACGAGCAGTACTTC CASSIGLSSYEQYF
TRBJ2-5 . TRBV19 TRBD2 TGTGCCAGTAGCAAGTCCGGGGAGCGGGGGCCTGGGGAGACCCAGTACTTC CASSKSGERGPGETQYF
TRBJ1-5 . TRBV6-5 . TGTGCCAGCAGTTATCTGGCTGGTCAGCCCCAGCATTTT CASSYLAGQPQHF
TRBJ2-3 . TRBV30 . TGTGCCTGGAGTGTGAGGAGGTCGACTAGCACAGATACGCAGTATTTT CAWSVRRSTSTDTQYF
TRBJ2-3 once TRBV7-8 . TGTGCCAGCAGCTTACTGGGGGGAAGCACAGATACGCAGTATTTT CASSLLGGSTDTQYF
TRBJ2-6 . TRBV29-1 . TGCAGCGTTGTCATACAGGGGGGAGGGTCTGGGGCCAACGTCCTGACTTTC CSVVIQGGGSGANVLTF
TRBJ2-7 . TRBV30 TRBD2 TGTGCCTGGAGTGTACGGGGGGACCCCTACGAGCAGTACTTC CAWSVRGDPYEQYF
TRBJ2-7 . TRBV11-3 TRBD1 TGTGCCAGCAACCTCCGGGACAGAGCCTACGAGCAGTACTTC CASNLRDRAYEQYF
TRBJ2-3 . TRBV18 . TGTGCCAGCTCACTCAACTATAAGTCTGGCCCAGATACGCAGTATTTT CASSLNYKSGPDTQYF